What follows is one T cell receptor (beta chain) and its context. No antigen is known for it. The record originates from a study of cytomegalovirus exposure and HLA in healthy donors. Looking at the study overall: The 95 to 150 validation repertoires used a platform that matched the one used for the roughly 700 first-cohort repertoires, as a later analysis reported. Study-level results: Most TCR sequences proved rare, with some public TCRs found in many donors.

Trimming took off 0 bases at V and 1 base at J, with 9 bases between the two ends. The CDR3 length is 15 residues. Germline V gene lookup returns CDR1 SQVTM and CDR2 ANQGSEA. Libraries were prepared by immunoSEQ multiplex PCR; TCRdb keeps only in-frame clonotypes and omits some of them. This sample has roughly 49,000 clones, with over 85% found just once. V and J are TRBV29-1 and TRBJ2-2, with D maybe TRBD2 (5 bases). The sample comprised PBMCs. The clonotype was recovered from a woman younger than 30 in good health and CMV-seropositive. This CDR3 is CSVEDRRGNTGELFF. Here the CDR3 DNA reads TGCAGCGTTGAAGATCGACGGGGGAACACCGGGGAGCTGTTTTTT.